This record concerns one T cell receptor beta chain sequence. Its antigen is unknown. Splitting the CD4+ cells yielded a CD45RA+ naive subset and a CD45RA-negative memory subset. The CDR3 extends over 16 amino acids. V lost 2 bases and J lost 4; bases outside the gene matches: 10. CDR1 and CDR2 (germline): SGHVS, FQNEAQ. This sample is part of a study of shared clonotypes between healthy human individuals. TCRdb's table, derived via immunoSEQ multiplex PCR, lists solely in-frame clones and lacks some. The sample gives about 2.3 million clones, around 92% of which show up once; about 0.36% is in the top ten. Findings of the study overall: Rarefaction showed that sequencing of sorted subsets was incomplete (despite large depth). With few donors, the genetic and exposure-history diversity represented was limited.

V and J are TRBV7-8 and TRBJ1-1; 7 nucleotides line up with TRBD1. The sequenced sample was naive CD4+ T cells from PBMCs. Subset specified: CD45RA+ positively selected. The clonotype was recovered from a man younger than 30 in good health. Some clones in this sample may be carry-over from other donors' samples. In nucleotides, the CDR3 is TGTGCCAGCAGCTTATTCCGCGAGGGGGCAAGCACTGAAGCTTTCTTT. It is translated as CASSLFREGASTEAFF.